These 11 T cell receptor beta chains came from one sample sequenced in a study of T cell responses to AZD1222 COVID-19 vaccine. The method was immunoSEQ multiplex PCR; TCRdb's version includes in-frame clones alone and lacks a portion of them. The sample lists 60,000 to 90,000 clones; more than 75% were seen once. The sequenced sample was peripheral blood, obtained 28 days after the second AZD1222 dose. The origin of the receptors is an adult who received the AZD1222 COVID-19 vaccine.

This chain joins TRBV18 and TRBJ1-1; D remains unclear. Deletions cut 4 bases from V and 1 base from J, with 7 bases between. The V gene's germline CDR1 is KGHSH and CDR2 LQKENI. The CDR3 loop spans 13 amino acids. CDR3 coding DNA: TGTGCCAGCTCACTTCTGGAGAACACTGAAGCTTTCTTT. It codes for CASSLLENTEAFF.

The chain employs TRBV18 and TRBJ2-3; 14 bases are shared with TRBD2. The germline V gene encodes CDR1 KGHSH and CDR2 LQKENI. The ends lost 6 bases at V and 1 base at J; junction bases unmatched: 9. This CDR3 is built from 18 residues. The CDR3, as DNA: TGTGCCAGCTCCCCGGGACTAGCGGGGGCTTGGGGCACAGATACGCAGTATTTT. Amino acid sequence: CASSPGLAGAWGTDTQYF.

The gene calls are TRBV5-5 and TRBJ2-7; TRBD2 is a possible D gene (7 bases). The ends were cut back, 4 bases at V and 2 bases at J, with 16 bases in the middle. The length of the CDR3 is 15 residues. Per germline, CDR1 SGHKS and CDR2 YYEKEE (reference sequence). In DNA form, the CDR3 reads TGTGCCAGCAGCCTCGCCCGGGGGGCTGCCTACGAGCAGTACTTC. Amino acid sequence: CASSLARGAAYEQYF.

The rearrangement uses TRBV4-2 and TRBJ1-2; 7 bases fit TRBD1. V lost 1 base and J lost 7; bases outside the gene matches: 9. From germline, CDR1 is LGHNA and CDR2 YNFKEQ. CDR3 length: 15 amino acids. The CDR3 sequence: CASSQATGFLSGYTF. The CDR3 bases are TGTGCCAGCAGCCAAGCGACAGGGTTCCTCTCTGGCTACACCTTC.

This sequence joins TRBV19 and TRBJ2-4; 7 bases are a match to TRBD1. CDR1 and CDR2 from the germline V gene are LNHDA and SQIVND (reference sequence). V was pared by 4 bases and J by 7 bases, with 10 bases of the junction left unmatched. The CDR3 spans 15 residues. The CDR3 coding sequence is TGTGCCAGTAGTACCTACACACAGGGGTCGAACATTCAGTACTTC. This encodes CASSTYTQGSNIQYF.

The genes are TRBV20-1 and TRBJ1-4; unclear D gene. The CDR3 consists of 11 residues. Looked up from germline, CDR1 is DFQATT and CDR2 is SNEGSKA (reference sequence). Trimming took off 6 bases at V and 8 bases at J, with 10 bases between the two ends. CDR3 coding DNA: TGCAGTGCGTCAACTGGGGAAAAACTGTTTTTT. The encoded protein is CSASTGEKLFF.

The CDR3 nucleotides are TGTGCCAGCGCGGAAGGGGGAAGTGGCTATGGCTACACCTTC. This encodes CASAEGGSGYGYTF. The gene calls are TRBV7-3 and TRBJ1-2, with D possibly TRBD1 on 6 matching bases. CDR1 is SGHTA, CDR2 FQGTGA, per germline. Trimming left V 8 bases short and J 4 bases short, with 17 bases between. This CDR3 spans 14 amino acids.

This chain uses TRBV27 with TRBJ1-2; D ambiguous. The V end lost 8 bases, the J end lost 8 bases, and 9 bases lay between the germline ends. There are 10 residues in the CDR3. CDR1 is MNHEY, CDR2 SMNVEV, per germline (reference sequence). The CDR3 DNA is TGTGCCAGCTCCCCCAGGGGCTACACCTTC. Translated: CASSPRGYTF.

The V call is TRBV5-5, the J call TRBJ2-1; D is uncertain. Germline V CDR1 and CDR2: SGHKS, YYEKEE (reference sequence). The CDR3 loop spans 16 amino acids. V gave up 0 bases and J gave up 6 bases, with 16 bases separating them. The CDR3 nucleotides read TGTGCCAGCAGCTTGGAAGGTCTCCAGCTTGGCAATGAGCAGTTCTTC. Translating gives CASSLEGLQLGNEQFF.

The chain has TRBV11-3 and TRBJ2-1, with 7 positions matching TRBD1. Per the germline V gene, CDR1 is SGHNT and CDR2 is YENEEA. The CDR3 totals 15 residues. V shed 3 bases, J shed 1 base, and the junction held 3 bases outside the gene matches. CDR3 in DNA: TGTGCCAGCAGCTTTTCGACAGGGTCCTACAATGAGCAGTTCTTC. Its translation: CASSFSTGSYNEQFF.

V usage is TRBV6-6 and J usage is TRBJ2-3; a weak D match, TRBD2 (5 bases). The CDR3 runs to 14 residues. V dropped 6 bases and J dropped 0 bases, with 10 bases sitting between them. Germline loops: CDR1 MNHNY, CDR2 SVGAGI (reference sequence). CDR3 DNA: TGTGCCAGCAGATCCGGGATTAGCACAGATACGCAGTATTTT. Residues: CASRSGISTDTQYF.